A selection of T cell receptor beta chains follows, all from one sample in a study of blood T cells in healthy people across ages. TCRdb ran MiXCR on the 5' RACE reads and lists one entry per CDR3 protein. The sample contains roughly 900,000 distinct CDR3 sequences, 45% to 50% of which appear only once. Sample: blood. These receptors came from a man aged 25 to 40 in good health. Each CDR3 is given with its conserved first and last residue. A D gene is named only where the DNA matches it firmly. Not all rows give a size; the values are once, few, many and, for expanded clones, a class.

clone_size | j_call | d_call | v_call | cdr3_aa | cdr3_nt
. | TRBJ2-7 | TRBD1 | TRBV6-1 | CASSDKVAGGGYEQYF | TGTGCCAGCAGTGACAAGGTAGCAGGGGGCGGATACGAGCAGTACTTC
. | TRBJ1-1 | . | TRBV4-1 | CASSQEWGTGRTEAFF | TGCGCCAGCAGCCAAGAATGGGGAACAGGGAGGACTGAAGCTTTCTTT
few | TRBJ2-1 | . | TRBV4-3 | CASSQDLYNEQFF | TGCGCCAGCAGCCAAGATCTCTACAATGAGCAGTTCTTC
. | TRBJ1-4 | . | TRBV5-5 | CASSLLNGEKLFF | TGTGCCAGCAGCCTCTTGAATGGTGAAAAACTGTTTTTT
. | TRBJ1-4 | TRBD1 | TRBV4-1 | CASSQEGGQANEKLFF | TGCGCCAGCAGCCAAGAAGGGGGACAGGCAAATGAAAAACTGTTTTTT
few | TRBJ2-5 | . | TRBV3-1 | CASSQVLVLQETQYF | TGTGCCAGCAGCCAAGTTCTAGTACTCCAAGAGACCCAGTACTTC
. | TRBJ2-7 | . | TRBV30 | CAWIVGGAQYF | TGTGCCTGGATCGTTGGGGGCGCCCAGTACTTC
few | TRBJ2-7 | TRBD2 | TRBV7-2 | CASRPSAGTSYEQYF | TGTGCCAGCCGCCCTTCTGCCGGGACTAGCTACGAGCAGTACTTC
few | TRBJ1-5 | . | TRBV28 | CASWRTALRGNQPQHF | TGTGCCAGCTGGAGGACAGCTTTGCGAGGCAATCAGCCCCAGCATTTT
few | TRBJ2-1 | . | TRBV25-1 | CASNLPGYNEQFF | TGTGCCAGCAACCTCCCCGGCTACAATGAGCAGTTCTTC
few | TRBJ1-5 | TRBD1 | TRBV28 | CASRTGPQPQHF | TGTGCCAGCCGGACAGGGCCTCAGCCCCAGCATTTT
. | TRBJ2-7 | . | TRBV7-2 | CASSMDTAHEQYF | TGTGCCAGCAGCATGGACACTGCCCACGAGCAGTACTTC
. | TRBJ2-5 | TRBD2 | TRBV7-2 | CASSPSSGIYGETQYF | TGTGCCAGCAGCCCCTCCAGCGGGATTTATGGGGAGACCCAGTACTTC
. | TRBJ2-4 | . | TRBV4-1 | CASSQHGLVAKNIQYF | TGCGCCAGCAGCCAGCACGGGTTAGTGGCCAAAAACATTCAGTACTTC
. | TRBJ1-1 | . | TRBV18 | CASSPQREVNTEAFF | TGTGCCAGCTCACCACAGAGGGAGGTGAACACTGAAGCTTTCTTT
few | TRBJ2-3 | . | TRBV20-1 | CSARANGISDTQYF | TGCAGTGCTAGGGCTAATGGCATATCAGATACGCAGTATTTT
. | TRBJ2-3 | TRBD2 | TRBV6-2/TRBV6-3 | CASRTSGGSGTQYF | TGTGCCAGCCGAACTAGCGGGGGTTCAGGTACGCAGTATTTT
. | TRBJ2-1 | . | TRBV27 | CASSPYGTPSYNEQFF | TGTGCCAGCAGTCCTTACGGGACTCCCTCCTACAATGAGCAGTTCTTC
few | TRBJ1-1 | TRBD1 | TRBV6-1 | CASSGQGSSNTEAFF | TGTGCCAGCAGTGGACAGGGGAGTTCGAACACTGAAGCTTTCTTT
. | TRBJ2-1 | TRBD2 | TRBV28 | CASSSSGLAGRSSYNEQFF | TGTGCCAGCAGTTCCTCAGGACTAGCGGGGAGAAGCTCCTACAATGAGCAGTTCTTC
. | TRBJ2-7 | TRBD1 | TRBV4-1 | CASSQDGTGLPEQYF | TGCGCCAGCAGCCAAGACGGGACAGGGCTCCCCGAGCAGTACTTC
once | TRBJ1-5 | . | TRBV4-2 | CASSQDGQSNQPQHF | TGTGCCAGCAGCCAAGATGGACAGAGCAATCAGCCCCAGCATTTT
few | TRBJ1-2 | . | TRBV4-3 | CASSQDVGQVYGYTF | TGCGCCAGCAGCCAAGATGTAGGTCAGGTCTATGGCTACACCTTC
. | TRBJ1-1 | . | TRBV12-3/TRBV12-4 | CASSLKSSGAEAFF | TGTGCCAGCAGTTTAAAATCTTCTGGGGCTGAAGCTTTCTTT
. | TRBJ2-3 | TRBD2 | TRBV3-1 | CASSPKTSGGTDTQYF | TGTGCCAGCAGCCCAAAGACTAGCGGGGGCACAGATACGCAGTATTTT
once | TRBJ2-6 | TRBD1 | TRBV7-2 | CASSVGQGTGANVLTF | TGTGCCAGCAGCGTAGGACAGGGGACTGGGGCCAACGTCCTGACTTTC
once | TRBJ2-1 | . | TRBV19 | CASSTDWSGEQFF | TGTGCCAGTAGTACAGACTGGTCGGGTGAGCAGTTCTTC
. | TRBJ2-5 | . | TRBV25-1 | CASSEWAEKETQYF | TGTGCCAGCAGTGAATGGGCAGAGAAAGAGACCCAGTACTTC
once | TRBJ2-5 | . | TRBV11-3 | CASSPRTIQETQYF | TGTGCCAGCAGCCCGCGGACAATTCAAGAGACCCAGTACTTC
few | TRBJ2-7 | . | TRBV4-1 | CASSQDPQSMIYEQYF | TGCGCCAGCAGCCAAGATCCCCAGAGTATGATCTACGAGCAGTACTTC
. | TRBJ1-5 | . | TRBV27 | CASQGRLGNQPQHF | TGTGCCAGTCAGGGTCGGTTGGGCAATCAGCCCCAGCATTTT
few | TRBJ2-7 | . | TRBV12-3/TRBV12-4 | CASSLAGLGSSYEQYF | TGTGCCAGCAGTTTAGCGGGTCTGGGATCCTCCTACGAGCAGTACTTC
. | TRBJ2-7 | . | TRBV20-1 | CSARGLEYEQYF | TGCAGTGCTAGAGGCCTTGAGTACGAGCAGTACTTC
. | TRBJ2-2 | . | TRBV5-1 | CASSLTRGADTGELFF | TGCGCCAGCAGCTTGACACGGGGGGCGGATACCGGGGAGCTGTTTTTT
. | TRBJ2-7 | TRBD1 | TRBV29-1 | CSVTAGGFYEQYF | TGCAGCGTTACCGCAGGGGGCTTTTACGAGCAGTACTTC
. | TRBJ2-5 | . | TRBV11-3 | CASSLNRGVQETQYF | TGTGCCAGCAGCTTAAATCGAGGAGTTCAAGAGACCCAGTACTTC
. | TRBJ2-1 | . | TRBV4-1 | CASSQAQNYNEQFF | TGCGCCAGCAGCCAAGCTCAGAATTACAATGAGCAGTTCTTC
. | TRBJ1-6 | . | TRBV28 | CASSLQVSGANSPLHF | TGTGCCAGCAGTCTACAGGTTTCCGGAGCTAATTCACCCCTCCACTTT
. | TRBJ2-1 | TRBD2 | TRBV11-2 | CASIIWGGEQFF | TGTGCCAGCATCATCTGGGGGGGGGAGCAGTTCTTC
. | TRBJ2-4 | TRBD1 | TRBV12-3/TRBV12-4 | CASSHRRTGEGNIQYF | TGTGCCAGCAGTCACAGACGGACAGGGGAAGGAAACATTCAGTACTTC
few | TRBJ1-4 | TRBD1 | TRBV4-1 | CASSQVGTGSEKLFF | TGCGCCAGCAGCCAAGTGGGGACAGGGAGTGAAAAACTGTTTTTT
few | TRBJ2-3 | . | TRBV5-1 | CASSSGRPTDTQYF | TGCGCCAGCAGCTCGGGACGACCCACAGATACGCAGTATTTT
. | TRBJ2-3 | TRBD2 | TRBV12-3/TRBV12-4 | CASSPTSGGEADTQYF | TGTGCCAGCAGCCCGACTAGCGGGGGGGAAGCAGATACGCAGTATTTT
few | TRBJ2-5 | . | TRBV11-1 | CASSSGRQSHQETQYF | TGTGCCAGCAGCTCCGGCAGACAGTCCCATCAAGAGACCCAGTACTTC
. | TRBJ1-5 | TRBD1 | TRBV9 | CASSAAGTGFQPQHF | TGTGCCAGCAGCGCCGCCGGGACAGGGTTTCAGCCCCAGCATTTT
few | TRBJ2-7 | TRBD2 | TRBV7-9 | CASSPTGLAGFEQYF | TGTGCCAGCAGCCCTACGGGACTAGCGGGGTTCGAGCAGTACTTC